This T cell receptor (beta chain) was captured in a study of CD8 T cells in ankylosing spondylitis. Molecular-barcoded quantitative 5'-RACE produced these TCR beta libraries. TCRdb ran MiXCR on the 5' RACE reads and lists one entry per CDR3 protein. The sample consists of a few hundred thousand distinct CDR3 sequences, 17% of them appearing once. Concerning this clonotype itself: No antigen is known for it.

Study observations and caveats: Among TCR beta sequences, a motif of eight highly homologous variants appeared characteristic of ankylosing spondylitis blood. In ankylosing spondylitis patients, matched synovial fluid reportedly showed significant enrichment of disease-linked clones.

Germline CDR1 SGDLS, CDR2 YYNGEE. CDR3 length: 15 amino acids. With 1 base removed from V and 1 base from J, the gap between germline ends came to 11 bases. V gene TRBV9 combines with J gene TRBJ1-1; the D is unclear. Material: blood, either unsorted or a sorted T cell fraction (not recorded which). This clonotype was obtained from a male donor with ankylosing spondylitis. CDR3 sequence reads: CASSVRPGGNTEAFF. In DNA, the CDR3 is TGTGCCAGCAGCGTACGCCCAGGAGGGAACACTGAAGCTTTCTTT.